This T cell receptor (beta chain) was recorded in a study of cytomegalovirus exposure and HLA in healthy donors. Amplification used 60 Vbeta primers and 13 Jbeta primers. Clones were sequenced by immunoSEQ multiplex PCR, and TCRdb holds only the in-frame ones, with some missing. The repertoire includes under 200,000 clones, about four fifths of them detected once, and about 2.4% sits in the top ten. The CDR3 is 17 residues long. Trimming cost V 0 bases and J 2 bases, with 17 bases left between them. CDR1 SGHDN and CDR2 FVKESK come from the germline V gene. The chain couples TRBV14 to TRBJ2-7; possibly TRBD1 for D (6 bases). This clonotype originated in a woman in her 50s in good health and CMV-seropositive. The sample taken for sequencing was PBMCs. This CDR3 reads CASSQDIPQGPPYEQYF. The CDR3 DNA reads TGTGCCAGCAGCCAAGATATACCCCAGGGGCCCCCCTACGAGCAGTACTTC. The full variable domain, with the rest looked up from reference TRBV14 and TRBJ2-7, is EAGVTQFPSHSVIEKGQTVTLRCDPISGHDNLYWYRRVMGKEIKFLLHFVKESKQDESGMPNNRFLAERTGGTYSTLKVQPAELEDSGVYFCASSQDIPQGPPYEQYFGPGTRLTVT.